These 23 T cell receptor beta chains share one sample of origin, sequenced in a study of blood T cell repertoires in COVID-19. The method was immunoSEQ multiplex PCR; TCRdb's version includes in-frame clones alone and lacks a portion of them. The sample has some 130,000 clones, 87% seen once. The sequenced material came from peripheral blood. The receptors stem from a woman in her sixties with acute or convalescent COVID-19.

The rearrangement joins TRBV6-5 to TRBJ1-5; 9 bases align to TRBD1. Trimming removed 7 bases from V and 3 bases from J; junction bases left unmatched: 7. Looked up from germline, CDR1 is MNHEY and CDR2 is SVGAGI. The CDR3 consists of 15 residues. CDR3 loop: CASTGTGPNNQPQHF. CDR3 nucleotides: TGTGCCAGCACGGGGACAGGGCCTAACAATCAGCCCCAGCATTTT.

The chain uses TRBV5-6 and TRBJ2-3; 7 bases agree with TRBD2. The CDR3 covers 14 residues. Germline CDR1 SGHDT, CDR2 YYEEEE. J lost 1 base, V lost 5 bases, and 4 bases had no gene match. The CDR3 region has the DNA TGTGCCAGCAGTCGAAGCGGGGGCACAGATACGCAGTATTTT. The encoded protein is CASSRSGGTDTQYF. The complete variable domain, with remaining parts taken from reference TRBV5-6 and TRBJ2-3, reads DAGVTQSPTHLIKTRGQQVTLRCSPKSGHDTVSWYQQALGQGPQFIFQYYEEEERQRGNFPDRFSGHQFPNYSSELNVNALLLGDSALYLCASSRSGGTDTQYFGPGTRLTVL.

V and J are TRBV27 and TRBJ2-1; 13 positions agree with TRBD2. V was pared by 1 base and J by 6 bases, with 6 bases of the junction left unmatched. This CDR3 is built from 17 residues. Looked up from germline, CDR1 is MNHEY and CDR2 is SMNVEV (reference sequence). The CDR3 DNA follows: TGTGCCAGCAGTTTATTGGGGACTAGCGGGAAGGGCAATGAGCAGTTCTTC. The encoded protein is CASSLLGTSGKGNEQFF.

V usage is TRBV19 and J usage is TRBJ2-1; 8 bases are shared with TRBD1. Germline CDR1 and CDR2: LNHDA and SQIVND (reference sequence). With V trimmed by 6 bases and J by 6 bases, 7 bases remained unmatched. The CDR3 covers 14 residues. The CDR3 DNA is TGTGCCAGTAGCAGGGGGCCCTCAGCCAATGAGCAGTTCTTC. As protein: CASSRGPSANEQFF.

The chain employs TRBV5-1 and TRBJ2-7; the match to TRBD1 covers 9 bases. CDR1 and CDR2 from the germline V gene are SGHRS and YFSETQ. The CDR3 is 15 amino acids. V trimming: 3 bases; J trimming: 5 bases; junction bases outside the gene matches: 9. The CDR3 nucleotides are TGCGCCAGCAGCTGGACGGGGACAGGGAGCGACGAGCAGTACTTC. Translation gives CASSWTGTGSDEQYF.

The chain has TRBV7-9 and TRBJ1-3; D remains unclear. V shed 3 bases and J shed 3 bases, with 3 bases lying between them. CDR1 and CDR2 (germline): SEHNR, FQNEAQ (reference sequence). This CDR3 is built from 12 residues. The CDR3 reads CASSFNGNTIYF. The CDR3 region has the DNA TGTGCCAGCAGCTTTAATGGAAACACCATATATTTT.

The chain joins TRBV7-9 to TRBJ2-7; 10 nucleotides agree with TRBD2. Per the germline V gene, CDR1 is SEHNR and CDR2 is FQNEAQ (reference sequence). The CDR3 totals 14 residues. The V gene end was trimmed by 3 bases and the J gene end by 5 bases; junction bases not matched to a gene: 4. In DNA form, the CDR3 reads TGTGCCAGCAGCTTTTCAGCGGGAGGGGACGAGCAGTACTTC. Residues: CASSFSAGGDEQYF.

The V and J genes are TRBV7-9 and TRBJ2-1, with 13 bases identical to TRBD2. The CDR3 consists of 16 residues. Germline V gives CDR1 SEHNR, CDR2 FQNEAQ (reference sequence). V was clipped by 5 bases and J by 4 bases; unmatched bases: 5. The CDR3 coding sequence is TGTGCCAGCAGCCCCAGGACTAGCGGGAGTTACAATGAGCAGTTCTTC. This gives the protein CASSPRTSGSYNEQFF.

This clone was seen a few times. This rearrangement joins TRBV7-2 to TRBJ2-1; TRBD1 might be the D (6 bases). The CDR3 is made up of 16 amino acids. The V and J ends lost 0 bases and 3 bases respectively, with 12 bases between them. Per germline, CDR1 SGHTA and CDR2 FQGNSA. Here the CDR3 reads CASSLAAGAGYNEQFF. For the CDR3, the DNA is TGTGCCAGCAGCTTAGCGGCAGGGGCCGGCTACAATGAGCAGTTCTTC.

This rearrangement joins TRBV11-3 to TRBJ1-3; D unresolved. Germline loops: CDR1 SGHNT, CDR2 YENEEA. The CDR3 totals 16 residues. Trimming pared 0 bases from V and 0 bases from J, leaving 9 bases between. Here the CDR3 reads CASSLDAGSSGNTIYF. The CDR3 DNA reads TGTGCCAGCAGCTTAGATGCGGGGAGCTCTGGAAACACCATATATTTT.

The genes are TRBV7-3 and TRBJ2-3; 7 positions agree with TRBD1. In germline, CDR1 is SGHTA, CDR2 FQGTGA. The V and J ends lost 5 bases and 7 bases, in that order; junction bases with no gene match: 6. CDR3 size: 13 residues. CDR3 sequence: CASSRRDSYTQYF. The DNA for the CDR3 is TGTGCCAGCAGCAGAAGGGACAGTTATACGCAGTATTTT.

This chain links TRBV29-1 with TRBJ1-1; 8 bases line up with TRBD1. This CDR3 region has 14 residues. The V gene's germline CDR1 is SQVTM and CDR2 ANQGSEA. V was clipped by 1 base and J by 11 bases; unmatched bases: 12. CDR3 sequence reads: CSVEGGLTGEGAFF. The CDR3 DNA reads TGCAGCGTTGAAGGGGGGCTGACAGGGGAAGGGGCTTTCTTT.

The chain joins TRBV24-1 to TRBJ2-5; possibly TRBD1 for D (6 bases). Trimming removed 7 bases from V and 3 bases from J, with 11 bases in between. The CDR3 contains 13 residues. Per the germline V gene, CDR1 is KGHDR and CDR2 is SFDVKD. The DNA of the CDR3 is TGTGCCACCAGCAGACAGGCCGAAGAGACCCAGTACTTC. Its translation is CATSRQAEETQYF.

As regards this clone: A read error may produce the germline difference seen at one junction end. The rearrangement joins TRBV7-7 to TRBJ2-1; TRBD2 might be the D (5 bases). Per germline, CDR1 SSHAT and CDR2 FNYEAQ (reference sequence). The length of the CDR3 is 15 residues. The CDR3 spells CASSRDRTGYNEQFF. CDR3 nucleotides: TGTGCTAGCAGCCGCGACCGGACGGGGTACAATGAGCAGTTCTTC.

This chain's CDR3 is CSVRTSESTGELFF. CDR3 sequence (DNA): TGCAGCGTCCGGACTTCCGAATCCACCGGGGAGCTGTTTTTT. V and J are TRBV29-1 and TRBJ2-2; weak D call: TRBD2 (5 bases). V gave up 6 bases and J gave up 4 bases, with 15 bases separating them. The CDR3 totals 14 residues. Per the germline V gene, CDR1 is SQVTM and CDR2 is ANQGSEA.

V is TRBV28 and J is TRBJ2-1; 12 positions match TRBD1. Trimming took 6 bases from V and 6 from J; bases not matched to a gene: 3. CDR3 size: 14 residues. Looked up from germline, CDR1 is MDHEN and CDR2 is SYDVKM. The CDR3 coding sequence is TGTGCCAGCAGGGGGACAGGGGGCTTCAATGAGCAGTTCTTC. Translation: CASRGTGGFNEQFF.

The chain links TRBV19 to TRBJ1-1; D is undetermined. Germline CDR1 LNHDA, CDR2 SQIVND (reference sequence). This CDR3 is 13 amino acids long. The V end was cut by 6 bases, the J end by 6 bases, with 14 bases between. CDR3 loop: CASSNPPGSEAFF. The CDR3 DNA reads TGTGCCAGTAGCAACCCCCCCGGGTCTGAAGCTTTCTTT.

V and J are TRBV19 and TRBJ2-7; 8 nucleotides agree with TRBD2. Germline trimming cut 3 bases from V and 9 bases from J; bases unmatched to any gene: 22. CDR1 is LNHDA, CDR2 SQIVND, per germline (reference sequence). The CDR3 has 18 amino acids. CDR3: CASSIGAGASLDGPGQYV. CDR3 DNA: TGTGCCAGTAGTATCGGAGCGGGAGCTTCATTAGATGGCCCAGGGCAGTACGTC.

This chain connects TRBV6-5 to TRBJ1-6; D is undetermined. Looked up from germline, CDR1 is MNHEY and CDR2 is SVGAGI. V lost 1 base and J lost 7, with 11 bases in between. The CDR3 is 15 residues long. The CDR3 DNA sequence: TGTGCCAGCAGTTACTGGCAGGAGGGAAATTCACCCCTCCACTTT. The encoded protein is CASSYWQEGNSPLHF.

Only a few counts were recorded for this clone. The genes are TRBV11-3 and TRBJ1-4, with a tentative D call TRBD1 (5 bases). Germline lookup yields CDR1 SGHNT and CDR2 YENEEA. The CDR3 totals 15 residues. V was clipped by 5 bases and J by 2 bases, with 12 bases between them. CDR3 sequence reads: CASSQRQITNEKLFF. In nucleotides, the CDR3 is TGTGCCAGCAGCCAGCGACAGATTACTAATGAAAAACTGTTTTTT. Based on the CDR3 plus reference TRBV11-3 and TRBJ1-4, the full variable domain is EAGVVQSPRYKIIEKKQPVAFWCNPISGHNTLYWYLQNLGQGPELLIRYENEEAVDDSQLPKDRFSAERLKGVDSTLKIQPAELGDSAVYLCASSQRQITNEKLFFGSGTQLSVL.

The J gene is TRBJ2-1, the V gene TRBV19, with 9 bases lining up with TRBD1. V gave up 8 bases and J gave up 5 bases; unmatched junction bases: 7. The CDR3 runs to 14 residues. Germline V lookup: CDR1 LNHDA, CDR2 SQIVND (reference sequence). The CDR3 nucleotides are TGTGCCAGTTATGACAGGGGGGGCCACAATGAGCAGTTCTTC. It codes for CASYDRGGHNEQFF.

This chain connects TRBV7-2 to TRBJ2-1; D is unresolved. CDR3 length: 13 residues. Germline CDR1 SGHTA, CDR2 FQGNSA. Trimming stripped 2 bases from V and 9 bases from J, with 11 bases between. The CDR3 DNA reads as TGTGCCAGCAGCTTACCCCCCAGTCGTGAGCAGTTCTTC. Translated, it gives CASSLPPSREQFF.

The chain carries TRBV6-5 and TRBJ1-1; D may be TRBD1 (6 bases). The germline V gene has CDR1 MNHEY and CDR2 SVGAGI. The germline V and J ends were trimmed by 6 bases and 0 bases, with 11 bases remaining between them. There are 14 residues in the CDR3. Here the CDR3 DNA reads TGTGCCAGCAGGACCCAGGGGTTGAACACTGAAGCTTTCTTT. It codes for CASRTQGLNTEAFF.